This T cell receptor (beta chain) derives from a study of regulatory T cells in long-lasting Graves disease. CDR3 length: 14 residues. The ends lost 6 bases at V and 2 bases at J; junction bases unmatched: 5. Germline CDR1 ENHRY, CDR2 SYGVKD. Regarding time point: newly diagnosed GD, antithyroid drugs for less than 3 months. PBMC RNA was the source of the TCR library. HTBI primers from iRepertoire and Arm-PCR of CDR3 regions yielded the TCR beta libraries. MiXCR, applied by TCRdb to the multiplex PCR reads, yields one record per CDR3 protein. The sample lists 370,000 or so distinct CDR3 sequences; roughly 16% were seen once. The same specimen was also included in a second study, on T cells in Graves' hyperthyroidism and ophthalmopathy. As reported in that work: Newly diagnosed hyperthyroidism, duration under 2 months, in patients aged 18 to 65.

The sample consisted of peripheral blood mononuclear cells (PBMCs), taken at new diagnosis, from a patient treated with antithyroid drugs. The chain employs TRBV10-3 and TRBJ1-1, with 8 bases matching TRBD1. This clonotype originated in a woman aged 18 to 35 with Graves disease. In DNA, the CDR3 is TGTGCCATCAGAACGACAGGGGACAACACTGAAGCTTTCTTT. Translating gives CAIRTTGDNTEAFF.